The present T cell receptor beta chain was sequenced within a study of T cells after yellow fever vaccination. For the study at large: SMART-Seq v4 Ultra Low Input prepared the low-cell-number fractions. Study conclusions and caveats: Contaminants from the bulk population, in the form of abundant clonotypes, could be found in FACS-sorted repertoires. Post-booster reappearance was seen for most primary-vaccination clones (about 96% CD4, roughly 91% CD8). There was a small share of clonotypes that showed up in both the CD4 and CD8 compartments.

TCRdb re-derived calls from the 5' RACE reads in MiXCR, one entry per CDR3 protein. In the table there are a few hundred thousand distinct CDR3 sequences, 6.8% of which are singletons. Worth noting for this clonotype: Its antigen is unidentified.

Sequenced here: PBMCs, sampled 45 days after the first yellow fever vaccination. The receptor was isolated from a man between 18 and 35 years old who received the YFV17D yellow fever vaccine.

CDR3 nucleotide sequence: TGCAGTGCCCAGGAGGGGGGACAGGGGGTACGACAGCCCCAGCATTTT. This gives the protein CSAQEGGQGVRQPQHF. The genes are TRBV20-1 and TRBJ1-5; 11 bases line up with TRBD1. From germline, CDR1 is DFQATT and CDR2 SNEGSKA (reference sequence). Unmatched junction bases numbered 14, after V lost 6 bases and J lost 7 bases. This CDR3 is built from 16 residues.